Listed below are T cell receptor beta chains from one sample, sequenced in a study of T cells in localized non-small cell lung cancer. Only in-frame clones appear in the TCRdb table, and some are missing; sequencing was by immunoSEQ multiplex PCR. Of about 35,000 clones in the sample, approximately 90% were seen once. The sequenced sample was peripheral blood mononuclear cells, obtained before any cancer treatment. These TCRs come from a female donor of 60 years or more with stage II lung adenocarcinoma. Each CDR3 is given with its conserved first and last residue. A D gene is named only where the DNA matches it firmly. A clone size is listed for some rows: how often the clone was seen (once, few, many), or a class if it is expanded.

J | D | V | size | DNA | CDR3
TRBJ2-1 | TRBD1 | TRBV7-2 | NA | TGTGCCAGCAGCAAGCAGACAGGGGGGTCCTACAATGAGCAGTTCTTC | CASSKQTGGSYNEQFF
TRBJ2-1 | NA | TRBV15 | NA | TGTGCCACCAGCAGACAGGGAATGGACTACAATGAGCAGTTCTTC | CATSRQGMDYNEQFF
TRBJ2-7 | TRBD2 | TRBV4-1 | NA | TGCGCCAGCAGCCCCCAAGCGGGAGACCCCTCCTACGAGCAGTACTTC | CASSPQAGDPSYEQYF
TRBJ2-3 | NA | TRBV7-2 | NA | TGTGCCAGCAGTTTCGGGAGTGGGCAAGAGACGCAGTATTTT | CASSFGSGQETQYF
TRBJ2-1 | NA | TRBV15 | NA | TGTGCCACCAGCAGAGATGAGGCGAGAGAGCAGTTCTTC | CATSRDEAREQFF
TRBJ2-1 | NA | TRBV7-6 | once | TGTGCCAGCAGCCGTGAGGTCCTTAGGGAGCAGTTCTTC | CASSREVLREQFF
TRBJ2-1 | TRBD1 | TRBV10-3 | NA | TGTGCCATCGCAGGCGGGCAGGGGGCGCGAGACAATGAGCAGTTCTTC | CAIAGGQGARDNEQFF
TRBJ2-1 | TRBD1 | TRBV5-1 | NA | TGCGCCAGCAGCTTGCCTAGGCTTGCAGGGGGAATGGGCTACAATGAGCAGTTCTTC | CASSLPRLAGGMGYNEQFF
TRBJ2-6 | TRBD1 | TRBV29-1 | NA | TGCAGCGTTGGCGGACAGGGATCTGGGGCCAACGTCCTGACTTTC | CSVGGQGSGANVLTF
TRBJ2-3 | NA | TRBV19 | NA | TGTGCCAGTTCCTGGGACAACACAGATACGCAGTATTTT | CASSWDNTDTQYF
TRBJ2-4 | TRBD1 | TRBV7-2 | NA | TGTGCCAGCAGCTTAGCCCGGGACAGAAAAGAGTACTTC | CASSLARDRKEYF
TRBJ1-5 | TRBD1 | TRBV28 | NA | TGTGCCAGCAGTCCCCGACAGGGGAGTCAGCCCCAGCATTTT | CASSPRQGSQPQHF
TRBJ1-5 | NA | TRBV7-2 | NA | TGTGCCAGCAGCTCCCTGGGTCCCAATCAGCCCCAGCATTTT | CASSSLGPNQPQHF
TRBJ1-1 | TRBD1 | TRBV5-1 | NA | TGCGCCAGCAGCTTGACAGGGGAAGGGACTGAAGCTTTCTTT | CASSLTGEGTEAFF
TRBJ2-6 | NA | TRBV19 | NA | TGTGCCAGTAGTAGGGCTTCTGGGGCCAACGTCCTGACTTTC | CASSRASGANVLTF
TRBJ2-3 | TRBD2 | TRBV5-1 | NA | TGCGCCAGCAGCTTGGCCCCGGGGGGGCGGACAGATACGCAGTATTTT | CASSLAPGGRTDTQYF
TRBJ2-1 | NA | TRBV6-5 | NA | TGTGCCAGCAGGCCCGGGGTCCCCTACAATGAGCAGTTCTTC | CASRPGVPYNEQFF
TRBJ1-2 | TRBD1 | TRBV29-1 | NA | TGCAGCGTTGGGGGGGACAGGAGCCTAATCTATGGCTACACCTTC | CSVGGDRSLIYGYTF